This paragraph covers one T cell receptor beta chain sequence. The CDR3 length is 12 residues. The germline gives CDR1 MDHEN, CDR2 SYDVKM. Trimming took 7 bases from V and 5 from J, leaving 11 bases between them. Participants were placed into cohorts based on the clinical history they reported. For recovered donors of Cohort 3, there were two negative PCRs, clearance, or symptom resolution. Source study methods: Cell counts per sample came from amplifying reference gene primers. Repertoires were generated with immunoSEQ multiplex PCR, while TCRdb's copy carries only in-frame clones and drops some. That table gives V, J and clone size, and the DNA gave D and trimming. The top ten clones hold approximately 11% of a sample with 180,000 or so clones, almost 85% of them seen once. The data derive from a study of blood T cell repertoires in COVID-19. Study-wide background: Sites in the United States, Italy and Spain provided acute and convalescent COVID-19 samples.

The clonotype was recovered from a man aged 50 to 60 who had recovered from COVID-19. The sequenced material came from PBMCs or T cells enriched from blood (not recorded which). The chain is built from TRBV28 and TRBJ1-1; D is unclear. CDR3 sequence: CASTSIRTEAFF. Written as DNA, the CDR3 is TGTGCCAGCACCTCTATCAGGACTGAAGCTTTCTTT.